Detailed here is one TCR beta chain. The antigen remains undetermined. PCR was performed using 60 Vbeta and 13 Jbeta primers. Clones were read by immunoSEQ multiplex PCR, and TCRdb kept only the in-frame ones, dropping some. This table has 40,000 to 50,000 clones, around three quarters appearing once. The data were obtained in a study of cytomegalovirus exposure and HLA in healthy donors. The study, taken as a whole, reports: Across all donors, roughly uniform sequencing depth was an assumption of the presence/absence analyses.

This CDR3 spans 15 amino acids. Looked up from germline, CDR1 is SGHRS and CDR2 is YFSETQ. Trimming removed 0 bases at V and 5 bases at J, with 13 bases between. The rearrangement links TRBV5-1 to TRBJ2-3, with D tentatively TRBD1 (6 bases). The clonotype comes from a man aged 25-40 years in good health and CMV-seronegative. Sequenced sample: PBMCs. This CDR3 reads CASSLAQGGRDTQYF. The CDR3 DNA reads TGCGCCAGCAGCTTGGCACAGGGTGGGAGAGATACGCAGTATTTT.